This TCR beta chain was captured by sequencing in a study of blood T cell repertoires in COVID-19. Overall study: COVID-19 samples collected from the United States, Italy and Spain covered acute and convalescent phases.

Methods used by the authors: Using reference gene primer amplification, nucleated cell counts were estimated. Libraries were prepared by immunoSEQ multiplex PCR; TCRdb keeps only in-frame clonotypes and omits some of them. V, J and clone size derive from that table, while D and trimming were established from the DNA sequence. Of some 270,000 clones in the sample, roughly four fifths were seen once. Clinical history reported by participants formed the basis on which cohorts were assigned. Two negative PCRs, clearance, or symptom resolution had been documented for recovered Cohort 3 donors. This CDR3 has 13 amino acids. Per germline, CDR1 KGHSH and CDR2 LQKENI. V gave up 5 bases and J gave up 4 bases, with 11 bases separating them.

Material for sequencing was PBMCs or T cells enriched from blood (not recorded which). The chain combines TRBV18 with TRBJ1-1; the D gene is possibly TRBD1 (6 bases). This clonotype was sampled from a man in his fifties or sixties who had recovered from COVID-19. The CDR3 bases are TGTGCCAGCTCAACCACAGGGATCACTGAAGCTTTCTTT. As protein: CASSTTGITEAFF.